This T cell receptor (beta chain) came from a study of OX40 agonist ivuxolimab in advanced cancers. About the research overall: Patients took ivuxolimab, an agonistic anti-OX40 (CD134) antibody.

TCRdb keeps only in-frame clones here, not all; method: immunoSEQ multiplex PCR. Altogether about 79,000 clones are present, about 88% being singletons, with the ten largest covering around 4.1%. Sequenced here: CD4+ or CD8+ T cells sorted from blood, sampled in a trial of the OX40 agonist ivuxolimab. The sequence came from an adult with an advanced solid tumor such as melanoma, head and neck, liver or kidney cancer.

The CDR3 region has the DNA TGTGCCAGCAGTTCTGGGGGTAACTATGGCTACACCTTC. Amino acid sequence: CASSSGGNYGYTF. V and J are TRBV28 and TRBJ1-2; D is possibly TRBD1 (5 bases). In germline, CDR1 is MDHEN, CDR2 SYDVKM. V gave up 4 bases and J gave up 1 base, with 7 bases separating them. This CDR3 contains 13 residues.